This T cell receptor beta chain was captured in a study of shared clonotypes between healthy human individuals. Genomic DNA for unsorted samples, which was extracted with the QIAamp DNA Blood Mini kit, came from about 83 million PBMCs. This clone was picked up a small number of times. Its cognate antigen is unknown. The V gene lost 7 bases and the J gene lost 5 bases, with 9 bases spanning the gap. The CDR3 is 12 amino acids. CDR1 is MNHEY and CDR2 is SVGAGI in the germline V gene. The authors distributed each subset's genomic DNA evenly over several immunoSEQ plates. In the original processing: Because ImmunoSEQ provided only junction sequences with no quality scores, the filtering differed. This table comes from immunoSEQ multiplex PCR, and its TCRdb copy is limited to in-frame clones, with some not included. The V and J calls and clone size come from that table; D and trimming were worked out from the DNA. The data contain about 460,000 clones, approximately 80% of them singletons.

Study conclusions and caveats: Clonotype sharing across donors was expected to vary with sequencing depth.

This chain connects TRBV6-5 to TRBJ1-3; no firm D call. The clonotype comes from a woman aged 40-49 years in good health. Some clones in this sample may be carry-over from other donors' samples. The specimen was PBMCs. Here the CDR3 DNA reads TGTGCCAGCAAAAACAACAGAAACACCATATATTTT. Its protein product is CASKNNRNTIYF.